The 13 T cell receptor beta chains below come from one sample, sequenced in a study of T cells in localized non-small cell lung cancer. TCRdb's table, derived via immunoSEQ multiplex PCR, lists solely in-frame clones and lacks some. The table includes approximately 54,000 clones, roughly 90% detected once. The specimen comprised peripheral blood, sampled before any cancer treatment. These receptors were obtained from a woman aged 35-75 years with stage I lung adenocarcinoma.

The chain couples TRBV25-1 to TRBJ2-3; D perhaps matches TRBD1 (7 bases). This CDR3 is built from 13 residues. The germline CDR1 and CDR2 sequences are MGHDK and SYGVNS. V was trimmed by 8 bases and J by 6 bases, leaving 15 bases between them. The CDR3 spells CASFEQGRDTQYF. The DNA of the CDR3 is TGTGCCAGCTTTGAACAGGGGAGGGATACGCAGTATTTT. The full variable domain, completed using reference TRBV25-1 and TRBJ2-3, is EADIYQTPRYLVIGTGKKITLECSQTMGHDKMYWYQQDPGMELHLIHYSYGVNSTEKGDLSSESTVSRIRTEHFPLTLESARPSHTSQYLCASFEQGRDTQYFGPGTRLTVL.

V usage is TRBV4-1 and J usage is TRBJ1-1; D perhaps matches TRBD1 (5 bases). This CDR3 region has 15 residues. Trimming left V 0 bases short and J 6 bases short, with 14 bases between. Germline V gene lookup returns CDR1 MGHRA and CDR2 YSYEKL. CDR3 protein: CASSQEWGGISEAFF. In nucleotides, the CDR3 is TGCGCCAGCAGCCAAGAATGGGGGGGGATCTCTGAAGCTTTCTTT.

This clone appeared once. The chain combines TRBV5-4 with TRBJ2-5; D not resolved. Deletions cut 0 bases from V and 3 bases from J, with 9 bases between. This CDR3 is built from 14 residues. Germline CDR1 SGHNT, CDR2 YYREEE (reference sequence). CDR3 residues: CASSLGSGEETQYF. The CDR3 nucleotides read TGTGCCAGCAGCTTGGGGTCAGGAGAAGAGACCCAGTACTTC.

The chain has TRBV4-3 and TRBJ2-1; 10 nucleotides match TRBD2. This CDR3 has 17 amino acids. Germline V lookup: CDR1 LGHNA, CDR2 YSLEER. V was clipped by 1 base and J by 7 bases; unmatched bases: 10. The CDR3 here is CASSQAPSGGARNEQFF. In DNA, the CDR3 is TGCGCCAGCAGCCAAGCCCCAAGCGGGGGGGCCCGGAATGAGCAGTTCTTC.

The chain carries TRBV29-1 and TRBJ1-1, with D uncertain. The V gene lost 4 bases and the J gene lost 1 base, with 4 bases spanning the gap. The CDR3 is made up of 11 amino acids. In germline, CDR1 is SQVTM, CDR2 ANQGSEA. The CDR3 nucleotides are TGCAGCGTTGCGGAGAACACTGAAGCTTTCTTT. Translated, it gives CSVAENTEAFF. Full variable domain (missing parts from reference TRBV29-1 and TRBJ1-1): SAVISQKPSRDICQRGTSLTIQCQVDSQVTMMFWYRQQPGQSLTLIATANQGSEATYESGFVIDKFPISRPNLTFSTLTVSNMSPEDSSIYLCSVAENTEAFFGQGTRLTVV.

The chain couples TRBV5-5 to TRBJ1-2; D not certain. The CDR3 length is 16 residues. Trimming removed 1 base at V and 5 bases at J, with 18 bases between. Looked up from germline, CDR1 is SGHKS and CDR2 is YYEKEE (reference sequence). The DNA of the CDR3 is TGTGCCAGCAGCTTGAGGTTTCCCAATATCGGATATGGCTACACCTTC. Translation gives CASSLRFPNIGYGYTF.

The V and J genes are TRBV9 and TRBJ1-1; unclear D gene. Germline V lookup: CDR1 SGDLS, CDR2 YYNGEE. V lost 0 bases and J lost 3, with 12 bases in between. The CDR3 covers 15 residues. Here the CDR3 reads CASSVDGVSDTEAFF. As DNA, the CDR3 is TGTGCCAGCAGCGTAGATGGTGTTAGCGACACTGAAGCTTTCTTT.

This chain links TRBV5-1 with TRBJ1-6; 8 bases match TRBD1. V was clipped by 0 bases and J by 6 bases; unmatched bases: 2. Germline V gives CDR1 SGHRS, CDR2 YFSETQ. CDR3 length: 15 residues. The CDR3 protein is CASSLVTGGNSPLHF. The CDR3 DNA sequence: TGCGCCAGCAGCTTGGTCACAGGGGGTAATTCACCCCTCCACTTT.

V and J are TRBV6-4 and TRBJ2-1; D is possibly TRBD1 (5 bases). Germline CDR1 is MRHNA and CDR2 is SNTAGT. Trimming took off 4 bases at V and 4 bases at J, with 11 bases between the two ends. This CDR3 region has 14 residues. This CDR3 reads CASSAGLGYNEQFF. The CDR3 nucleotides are TGTGCCAGCAGTGCAGGGCTCGGATACAATGAGCAGTTCTTC.

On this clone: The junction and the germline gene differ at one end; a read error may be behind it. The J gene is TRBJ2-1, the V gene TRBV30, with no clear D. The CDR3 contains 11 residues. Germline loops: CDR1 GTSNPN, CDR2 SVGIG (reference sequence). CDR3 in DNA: TGTGTCTGGAGTGTACTCGATGAGCAGTTCTTC. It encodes CVWSVLDEQFF.

This chain's CDR3 is CASSPGQTYEQYF. The CDR3 coding sequence is TGTGCCAGTAGTCCGGGACAGACCTACGAGCAGTACTTC. The gene calls are TRBV19 and TRBJ2-7, with TRBD1 matching over 7 bases. The CDR3 contains 13 residues. V shed 5 bases and J 2 bases; nucleotides not matched to a gene: 3. CDR1 is LNHDA, CDR2 SQIVND, per germline (reference sequence).

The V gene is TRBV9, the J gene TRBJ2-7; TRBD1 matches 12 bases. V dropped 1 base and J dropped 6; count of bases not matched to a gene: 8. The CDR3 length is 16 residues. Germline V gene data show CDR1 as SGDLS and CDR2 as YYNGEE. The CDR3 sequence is CASSVRDRGRSSEQYF. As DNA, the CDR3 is TGTGCCAGCAGCGTAAGGGACAGGGGGCGATCCAGCGAGCAGTACTTC.

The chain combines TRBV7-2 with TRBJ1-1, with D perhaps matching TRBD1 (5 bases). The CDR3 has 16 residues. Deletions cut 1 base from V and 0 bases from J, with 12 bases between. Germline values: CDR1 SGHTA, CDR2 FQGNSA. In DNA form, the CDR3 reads TGTGCCAGCAGCTTAGATGGGGCTTGGATGAACACTGAAGCTTTCTTT. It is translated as CASSLDGAWMNTEAFF.